One TCR beta chain is described in this entry. Its antigen is not identified. Time point in this sample: pretreatment peripheral blood. Sample contribution per patient ranged from 1 to 8, covering pretreatment and on-treatment. This sample was included in a study of PD-L1 blockade in urothelial cancer. Across the whole study: The patients first took atezolizumab around 2014, receiving 1,200 mg intravenously every 3 weeks. Researchers found blood samples held a median of approximately 150,000 T cells.

V gave up 8 bases and J gave up 3 bases, with 16 bases separating them. The length of the CDR3 is 14 residues. Germline V gene data show CDR1 as MNHNS and CDR2 as SASEGT. Regarding the study as a whole: Tumor-linked clones in blood grew more by 3 weeks in durable-benefit patients.

Using immunoSEQ multiplex PCR, the repertoire was profiled, and TCRdb retains in-frame clones only, with some absent. This sample has tens of thousands of clones; around 85% occur once, and the top ten carry about 15%. The chain recombines TRBV6-1 with TRBJ1-1; D is possibly TRBD1 (6 bases). The sequencing used PBMCs, collected around atezolizumab (anti-PD-L1) treatment. This clonotype was obtained from a man aged 55 to 70 with urothelial cancer. The CDR3 nucleotides read TGTGCCAGCTTACGGCCCAGGGGTTACACTGAAGCTTTCTTT. It is translated as CASLRPRGYTEAFF.